The T cell receptor beta chain described here comes from a study of blood T cells in healthy people across ages. Study results and limitations: Naive T cell percentage strongly correlated with TCR beta diversity.

PBMCs were isolated at a quantity of at least 6 million per sample. Extracted total RNA amounted to at least 5.5 micrograms for each sample. On this clonotype: What it binds is not known.

A J-beta primer mix and a sample-barcoded 5' primer were used in a second PCR of roughly 6 to 11 cycles. TCRdb re-derived calls from the 5' RACE reads in MiXCR, one entry per CDR3 protein. Of about 680,000 distinct CDR3 sequences in the sample, about 52% are singletons; the top ten hold around a third. The sequence derives from a woman in her fifties or sixties in good health. Sequencing used blood.

The CDR3 loop reads CASSQGVGKGSYNEQYF. DNA of the CDR3: TGCGCCAGCAGCCAAGGCGTGGGTAAGGGCTCCTACAATGAGCAGTACTTC. The genes are TRBV4-3 and TRBJ2-1; D not certain. The DNA matches TRBJ2-7 better at its end, which makes the J call doubtful. The length of the CDR3 is 17 residues. Germline values: CDR1 LGHNA, CDR2 YSLEER.